This TCR beta chain came from a study of STAT3 mutations in large granular lymphocyte leukemia. Concerning this clone itself: Its antigen is currently unknown.

Clones were read by immunoSEQ multiplex PCR, and TCRdb kept only the in-frame ones, dropping some. There are about 42,000 clones in the sample; around 80% occur only once, and less than 0.55% lies in the top ten. The CDR3 covers 13 residues. Unmatched junction bases numbered 4, after V lost 6 bases and J lost 4 bases. Germline V gene sequence: CDR1 MDHEN, CDR2 SYDVKM. Study observations and caveats: All newly emerging clones after therapy were STAT3 wild type. Some patients had persisting codominant clonotypes that could mask small clones. No sample exists from the first appearance of each clone. At least one immunodominant TCR beta clonotype appeared in every T-cell large granular lymphocyte leukemia patient.

Sequencing used PBMCs. The gene calls are TRBV28 and TRBJ1-2, with 8 bases aligning to TRBD1. This receptor was identified in a human donor with T large granular lymphocyte leukemia. Some clones in this sample may be carry-over from other donors' samples. The CDR3 spells CASSAGTGYGYTF. The CDR3, as DNA: TGTGCCAGCAGCGCCGGGACAGGCTATGGCTACACCTTC.